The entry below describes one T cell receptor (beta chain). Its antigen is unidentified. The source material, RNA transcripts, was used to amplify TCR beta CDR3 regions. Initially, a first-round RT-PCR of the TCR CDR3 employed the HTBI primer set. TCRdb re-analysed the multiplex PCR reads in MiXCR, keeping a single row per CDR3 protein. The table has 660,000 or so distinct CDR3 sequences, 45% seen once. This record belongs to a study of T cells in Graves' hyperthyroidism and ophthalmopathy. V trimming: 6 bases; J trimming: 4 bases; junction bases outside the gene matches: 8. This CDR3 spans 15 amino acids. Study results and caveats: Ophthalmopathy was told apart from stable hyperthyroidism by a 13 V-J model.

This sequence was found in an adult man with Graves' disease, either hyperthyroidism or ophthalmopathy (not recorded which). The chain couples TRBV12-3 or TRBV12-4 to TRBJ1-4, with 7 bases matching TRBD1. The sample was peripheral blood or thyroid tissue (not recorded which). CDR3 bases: TGTGCCAGCAGAATCAGGGGGATGGGTAATGAAAAACTGTTTTTT. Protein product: CASRIRGMGNEKLFF.